The clone carrying this T cell receptor (beta chain) has a handful of counts. Its antigen remains unknown. This entry comes from a study of T cell repertoires in cytomegalovirus infection. Study-wide context: Shared public TCR beta signatures pointed to both CMV infection and a matching HLA type.

V lost 5 bases to trimming and J lost 0 bases, with 8 bases between them. CDR1 is MNHGY, CDR2 SAAAGT, per germline. The CDR3 is 14 residues long. From the reads, TCRdb called clonotypes with MiXCR, one entry per CDR3 protein. The data hold approximately 300,000 distinct CDR3 sequences, with roughly 28% observed a single time. This receptor was obtained from a human donor in good health (CMV status not recorded). Some clones in this sample may be carry-over from other donors' samples. The chain combines TRBV6-8 with TRBJ1-3; no clear D gene. The specimen comprised cultured PBMCs, sampled from culture after CMV antigen stimulation. The CDR3 coding sequence is TGTGCCAGCAGTCCAATATGCTCTGGAAACACCATATATTTT. Protein sequence: CASSPICSGNTIYF.